This T cell receptor (beta chain) is from a study of blood T cell repertoires in COVID-19. How the authors handled the data: Nucleated cell counts were estimated from reference gene primer amplification. TCRdb keeps only in-frame clones here, not all; method: immunoSEQ multiplex PCR. For V, J and clone size, that table is used; D and trimming come from the DNA. The sample has around 59,000 clones; 78% are singletons. Deletions cut 5 bases from V and 0 bases from J, with 10 bases between. Germline V gives CDR1 SGHRS, CDR2 YFSETQ. CDR3 length: 14 residues. The chain combines TRBV5-1 with TRBJ2-3, with a tentative D call TRBD1 (6 bases). Sequencing input: peripheral blood. The receptor comes from an elderly man with acute or convalescent COVID-19. DNA of the CDR3: TGCGCCAGCAGACCGGACAGTAGCACAGATACGCAGTATTTT. Amino acid sequence: CASRPDSSTDTQYF. The whole variable domain, remainder taken from reference TRBV5-1 and TRBJ2-3, is KAGVTQTPRYLIKTRGQQVTLSCSPISGHRSVSWYQQTPGQGLQFLFEYFSETQRNKGNFPGRFSGRQFSNSRSEMNVSTLELGDSALYLCASRPDSSTDTQYFGPGTRLTVL.